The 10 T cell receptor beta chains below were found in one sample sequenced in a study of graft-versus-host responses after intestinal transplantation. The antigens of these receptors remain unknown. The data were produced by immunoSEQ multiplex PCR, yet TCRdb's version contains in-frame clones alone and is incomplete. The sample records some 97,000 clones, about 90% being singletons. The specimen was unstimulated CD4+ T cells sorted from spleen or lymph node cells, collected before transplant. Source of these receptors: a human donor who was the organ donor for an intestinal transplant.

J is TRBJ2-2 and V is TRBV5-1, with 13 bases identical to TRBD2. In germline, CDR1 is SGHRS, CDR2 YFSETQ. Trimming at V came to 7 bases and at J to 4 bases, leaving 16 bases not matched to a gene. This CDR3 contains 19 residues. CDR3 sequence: CASQPGLAGRAVGTGELFF. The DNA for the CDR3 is TGCGCCAGCCAACCGGGACTAGCGGGACGGGCGGTGGGCACCGGGGAGCTGTTTTTT.

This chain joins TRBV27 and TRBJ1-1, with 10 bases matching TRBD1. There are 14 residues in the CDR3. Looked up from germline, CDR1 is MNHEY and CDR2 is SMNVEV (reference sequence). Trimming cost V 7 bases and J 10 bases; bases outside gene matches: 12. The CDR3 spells CASTQPGQGIGAFF. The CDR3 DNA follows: TGTGCCAGCACTCAACCGGGACAGGGGATAGGAGCTTTCTTT.

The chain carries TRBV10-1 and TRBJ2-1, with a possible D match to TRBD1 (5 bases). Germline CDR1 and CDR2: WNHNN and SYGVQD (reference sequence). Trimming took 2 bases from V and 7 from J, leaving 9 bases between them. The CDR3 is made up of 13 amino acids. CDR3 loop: CASSERGMNEQFF. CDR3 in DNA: TGCGCCAGCAGTGAGAGGGGAATGAATGAGCAGTTCTTC.

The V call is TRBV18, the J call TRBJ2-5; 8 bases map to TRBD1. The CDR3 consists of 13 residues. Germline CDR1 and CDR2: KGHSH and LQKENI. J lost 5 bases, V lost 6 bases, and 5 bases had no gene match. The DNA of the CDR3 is TGTGCCAGCTCTCAGGACAGGGTGGAGACCCAGTACTTC. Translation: CASSQDRVETQYF.

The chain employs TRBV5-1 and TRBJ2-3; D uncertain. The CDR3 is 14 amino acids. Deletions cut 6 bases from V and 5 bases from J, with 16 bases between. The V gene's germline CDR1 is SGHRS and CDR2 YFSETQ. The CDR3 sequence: CASNLGHTGDTQYF. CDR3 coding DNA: TGCGCCAGCAACCTTGGCCACACCGGAGATACGCAGTATTTT.

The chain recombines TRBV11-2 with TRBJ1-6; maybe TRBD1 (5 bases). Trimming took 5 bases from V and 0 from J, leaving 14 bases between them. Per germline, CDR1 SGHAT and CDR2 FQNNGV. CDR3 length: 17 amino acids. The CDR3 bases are TGTGCCAGCAGCCTGGGGACGCTGAGCTCCTATAATTCACCCCTCCACTTT. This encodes CASSLGTLSSYNSPLHF.

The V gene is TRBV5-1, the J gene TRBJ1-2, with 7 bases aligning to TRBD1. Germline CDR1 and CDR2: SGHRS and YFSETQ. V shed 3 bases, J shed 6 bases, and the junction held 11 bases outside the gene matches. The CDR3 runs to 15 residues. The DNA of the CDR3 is TGCGCCAGCAGCTCCCCAGACAGGGCGACCCATGGCTACACCTTC. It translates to CASSSPDRATHGYTF. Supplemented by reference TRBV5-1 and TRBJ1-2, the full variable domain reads KAGVTQTPRYLIKTRGQQVTLSCSPISGHRSVSWYQQTPGQGLQFLFEYFSETQRNKGNFPGRFSGRQFSNSRSEMNVSTLELGDSALYLCASSSPDRATHGYTFGSGTRLTVV.

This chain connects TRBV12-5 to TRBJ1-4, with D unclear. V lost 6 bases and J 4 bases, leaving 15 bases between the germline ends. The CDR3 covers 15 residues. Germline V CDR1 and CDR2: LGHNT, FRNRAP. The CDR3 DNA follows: TGTGCTAGTGGCTGTGTGCGGCGCGTTAATGAAAAACTGTTTTTT. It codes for CASGCVRRVNEKLFF.

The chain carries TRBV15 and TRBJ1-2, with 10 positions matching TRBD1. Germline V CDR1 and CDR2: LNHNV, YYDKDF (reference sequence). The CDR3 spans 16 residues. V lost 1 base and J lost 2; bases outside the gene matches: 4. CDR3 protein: CATSRAGTGANYGYTF. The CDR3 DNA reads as TGTGCCACCAGCAGAGCGGGGACAGGGGCGAACTATGGCTACACCTTC.

The CDR3: CSVDRQGLNTEAFF. The CDR3 region has the DNA TGCAGCGTTGATCGTCAGGGGCTGAACACTGAAGCTTTCTTT. This chain links TRBV29-1 with TRBJ1-1; D might be TRBD1 (6 bases). Germline V lookup: CDR1 SQVTM, CDR2 ANQGSEA. There are 14 residues in the CDR3. Trimming left V 3 bases short and J 0 bases short, with 11 bases between.